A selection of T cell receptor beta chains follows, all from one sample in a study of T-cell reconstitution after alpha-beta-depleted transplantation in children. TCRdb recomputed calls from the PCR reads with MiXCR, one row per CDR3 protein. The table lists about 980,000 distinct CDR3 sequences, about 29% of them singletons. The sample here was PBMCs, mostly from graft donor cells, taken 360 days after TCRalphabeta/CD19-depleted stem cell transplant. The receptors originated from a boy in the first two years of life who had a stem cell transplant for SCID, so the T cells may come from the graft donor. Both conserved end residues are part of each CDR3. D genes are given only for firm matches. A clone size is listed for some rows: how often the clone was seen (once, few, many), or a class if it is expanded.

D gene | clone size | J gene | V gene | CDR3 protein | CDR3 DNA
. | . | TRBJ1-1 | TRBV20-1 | CSAYPYRDTTQENTEAFF | TGCAGTGCTTATCCTTACCGGGACACAACCCAAGAGAACACTGAAGCTTTCTTT
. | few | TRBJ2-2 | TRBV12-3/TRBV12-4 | CASSLNFGELFF | TGTGCCAGCAGTTTAAATTTCGGGGAGCTGTTTTTT
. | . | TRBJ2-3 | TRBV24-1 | CATSDTAGTPRSNTDTQYF | TGTGCCACCAGTGACACTGCCGGGACCCCGCGCTCGAACACAGATACGCAGTATTTT
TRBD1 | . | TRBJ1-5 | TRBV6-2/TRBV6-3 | CASSYRGQAEWPQHF | TGTGCCAGCAGTTACCGGGGACAGGCGGAATGGCCCCAGCATTTT
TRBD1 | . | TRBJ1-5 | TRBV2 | CASTATGINQPQHF | TGTGCCAGCACCGCGACAGGGATAAATCAGCCCCAGCATTTT
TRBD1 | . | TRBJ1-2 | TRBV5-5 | CASSPGQGATNYGYTF | TGTGCCAGCAGCCCCGGACAGGGGGCAACTAACTATGGCTACACCTTC
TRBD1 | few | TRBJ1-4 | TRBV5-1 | CASSLAPPGQGNEKLFF | TGCGCCAGCAGCTTGGCCCCCCCGGGACAGGGGAATGAAAAACTGTTTTTT
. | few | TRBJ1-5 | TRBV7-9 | CASSLSGTESNQPQHF | TGTGCCAGCAGCTTATCCGGGACGGAGAGCAATCAGCCCCAGCATTTT
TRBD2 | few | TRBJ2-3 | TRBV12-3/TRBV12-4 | CASRPWTSNTDTQYF | TGTGCCAGCAGACCCTGGACTAGCAACACAGATACGCAGTATTTT
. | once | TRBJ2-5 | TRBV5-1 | CASSLETGTIRAQYF | TGCGCCAGCAGCTTGGAGACAGGCACCATTAGGGCCCAGTACTTC
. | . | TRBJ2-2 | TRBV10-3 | CAISEISNTGELFF | TGTGCCATCAGTGAGATCAGTAACACCGGGGAGCTGTTTTTT
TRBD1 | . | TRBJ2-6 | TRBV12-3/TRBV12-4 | CASSPARDSSGANVLTF | TGTGCCAGCAGTCCAGCCCGGGACAGCTCTGGGGCCAACGTCCTGACTTTC
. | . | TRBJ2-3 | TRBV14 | CASSKAGLRSTDTQYF | TGTGCCAGCAGCAAGGCAGGGCTTCGGAGCACAGATACGCAGTATTTT
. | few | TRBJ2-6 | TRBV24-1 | CATSDPGSSGANVLTF | TGTGCCACCAGTGATCCTGGTTCCTCTGGGGCCAACGTCCTGACTTTC
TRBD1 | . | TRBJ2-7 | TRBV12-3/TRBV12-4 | CASRTQTGASEQYF | TGTGCCAGCAGAACCCAGACAGGGGCGAGCGAGCAGTACTTC
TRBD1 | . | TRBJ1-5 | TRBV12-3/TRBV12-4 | CASSGQAGNQPQHF | TGTGCCAGCAGCGGACAGGCGGGCAATCAGCCCCAGCATTTT
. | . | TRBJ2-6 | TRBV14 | CASSQGWGSGANVLTF | TGTGCCAGCAGTCAAGGGTGGGGTTCTGGGGCCAACGTCCTGACTTTC
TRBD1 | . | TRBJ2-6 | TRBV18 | CASSPQGQLSGANVLTF | TGTGCCAGCTCACCACAGGGACAGCTCTCTGGGGCCAACGTCCTGACTTTC
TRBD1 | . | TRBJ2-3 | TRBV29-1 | CSVEWGDRHTDTQYF | TGCAGCGTTGAATGGGGGGACAGGCACACAGATACGCAGTATTTT
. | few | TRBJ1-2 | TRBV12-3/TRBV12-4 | CASRLEIFGYGYTF | TGTGCCAGCAGGCTCGAGATTTTTGGCTATGGCTACACCTTC
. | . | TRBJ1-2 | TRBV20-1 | CSASPSGLRWTGYTF | TGCAGTGCTAGCCCCTCGGGCCTACGTTGGACTGGCTACACCTTC
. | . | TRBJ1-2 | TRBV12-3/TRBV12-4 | CASRSGLGPRVRGYTF | TGTGCCAGCAGATCGGGACTGGGCCCAAGGGTGCGTGGCTACACCTTC
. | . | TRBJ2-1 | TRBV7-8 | CASSLEGQFYNEQFF | TGTGCCAGCAGCTTAGAAGGGCAGTTCTACAATGAGCAGTTCTTC
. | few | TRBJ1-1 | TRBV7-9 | CASSPARDEAFF | TGTGCCAGCAGCCCCGCAAGGGATGAAGCTTTCTTT
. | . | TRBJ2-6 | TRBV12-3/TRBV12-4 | CASTMGRVGANVLTF | TGTGCCAGCACCATGGGACGGGTAGGGGCCAACGTCCTGACTTTC
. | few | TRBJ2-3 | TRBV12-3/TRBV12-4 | CASIRGSQLADTQYF | TGTGCCAGCATCCGTGGCAGTCAGTTAGCAGATACGCAGTATTTT
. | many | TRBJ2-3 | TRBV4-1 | CASSQDPPDTQYF | TGCGCCAGCAGCCAAGATCCTCCTGATACGCAGTATTTT
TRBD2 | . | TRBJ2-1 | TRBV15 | CATSKGGTSGGSYNEQFF | TGTGCCACCAGCAAAGGGGGGACTAGCGGGGGCTCCTACAATGAGCAGTTCTTC
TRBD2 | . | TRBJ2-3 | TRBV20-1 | CSATLAGETDTQYF | TGCAGTGCTACATTAGCGGGGGAGACAGATACGCAGTATTTT
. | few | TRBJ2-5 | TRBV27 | CASSLTVGWGETQYF | TGTGCCAGCAGTTTAACGGTGGGGTGGGGGGAGACCCAGTACTTC
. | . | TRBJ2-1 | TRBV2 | CVSLRGGYNEQFF | TGTGTCAGCTTGCGGGGTGGCTACAATGAGCAGTTCTTC
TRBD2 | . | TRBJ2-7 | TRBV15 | CATSRESGTRAYEQYF | TGTGCCACCAGCAGGGAGTCCGGGACTAGAGCCTACGAGCAGTACTTC
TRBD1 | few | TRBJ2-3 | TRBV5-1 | CASSGQANTDTQYF | TGCGCCAGCAGCGGACAGGCGAACACAGATACGCAGTATTTT
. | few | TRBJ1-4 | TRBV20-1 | CSADTHEKLFF | TGCAGTGCCGATACGCATGAAAAACTGTTTTTT